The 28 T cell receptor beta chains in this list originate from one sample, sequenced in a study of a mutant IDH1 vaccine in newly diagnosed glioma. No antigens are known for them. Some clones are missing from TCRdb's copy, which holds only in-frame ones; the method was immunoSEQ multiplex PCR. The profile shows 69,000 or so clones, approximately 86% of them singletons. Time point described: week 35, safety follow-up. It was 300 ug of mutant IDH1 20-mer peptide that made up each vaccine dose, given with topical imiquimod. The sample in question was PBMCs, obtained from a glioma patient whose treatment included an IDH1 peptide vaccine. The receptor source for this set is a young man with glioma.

CDR3 DNA: TGTGCCAGCACCGACGTGCCTTCTGGAGGCTACACCTTC. Amino acids: CASTDVPSGGYTF. The J gene is TRBJ1-2, the V gene TRBV2; D ambiguous. Trimming cost V 7 bases and J 8 bases, with 17 bases left between them. Germline-derived CDR1 and CDR2 are SNHLY and FYNNEI. The CDR3 has 13 residues. Full variable domain (outside the CDR3, taken from reference TRBV2 and TRBJ1-2): EPEVTQTPSHQVTQMGQEVILRCVPISNHLYFYWYRQILGQKVEFLVSFYNNEISEKSEIFDDQFSVERPDGSNFTLKIRSTKLEDSAMYFCASTDVPSGGYTFGSGTRLTVV.

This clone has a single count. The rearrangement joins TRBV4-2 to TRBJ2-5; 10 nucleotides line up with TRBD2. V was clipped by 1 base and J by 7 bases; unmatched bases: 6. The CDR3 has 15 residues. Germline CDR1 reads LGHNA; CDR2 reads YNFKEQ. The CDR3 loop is CASSQASGGATTQYF. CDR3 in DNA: TGTGCCAGCAGCCAAGCTAGCGGGGGAGCTACGACCCAGTACTTC.

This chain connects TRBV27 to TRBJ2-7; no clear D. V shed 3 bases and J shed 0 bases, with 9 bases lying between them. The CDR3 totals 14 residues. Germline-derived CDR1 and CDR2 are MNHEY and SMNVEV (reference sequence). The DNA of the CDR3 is TGTGCCAGCAGTTTTCTCGGAAGCTCCTACGAGCAGTACTTC. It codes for CASSFLGSSYEQYF.

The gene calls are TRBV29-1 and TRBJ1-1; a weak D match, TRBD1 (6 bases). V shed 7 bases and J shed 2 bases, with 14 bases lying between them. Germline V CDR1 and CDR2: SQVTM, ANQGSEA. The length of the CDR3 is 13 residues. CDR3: CSASDSTNTEAFF. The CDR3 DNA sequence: TGCAGCGCTTCGGACAGTACAAACACTGAAGCTTTCTTT. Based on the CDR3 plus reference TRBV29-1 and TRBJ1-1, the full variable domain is SAVISQKPSRDICQRGTSLTIQCQVDSQVTMMFWYRQQPGQSLTLIATANQGSEATYESGFVIDKFPISRPNLTFSTLTVSNMSPEDSSIYLCSASDSTNTEAFFGQGTRLTVV.

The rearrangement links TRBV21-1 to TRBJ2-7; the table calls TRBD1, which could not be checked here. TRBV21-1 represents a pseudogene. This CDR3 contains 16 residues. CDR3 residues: CASSKAPGQLSYEQYF. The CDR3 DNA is TGTGCCAGCAGCAAAGCCCCCGGACAGCTTTCCTACGAGCAGTACTTC.

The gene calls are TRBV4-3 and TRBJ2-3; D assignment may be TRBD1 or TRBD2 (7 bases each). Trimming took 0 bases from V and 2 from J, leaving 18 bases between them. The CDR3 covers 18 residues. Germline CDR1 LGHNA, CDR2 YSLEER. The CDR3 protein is CASSQDRQGGGFTDTQYF. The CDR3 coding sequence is TGCGCCAGCAGCCAAGATCGACAGGGAGGGGGCTTCACAGATACGCAGTATTTT.

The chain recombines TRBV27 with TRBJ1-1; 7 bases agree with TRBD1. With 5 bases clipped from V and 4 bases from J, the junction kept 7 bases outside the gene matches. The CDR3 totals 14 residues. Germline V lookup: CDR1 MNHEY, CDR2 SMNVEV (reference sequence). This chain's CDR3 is CASSADRVGTEAFF. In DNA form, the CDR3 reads TGTGCCAGCAGTGCCGACAGGGTAGGCACTGAAGCTTTCTTT.

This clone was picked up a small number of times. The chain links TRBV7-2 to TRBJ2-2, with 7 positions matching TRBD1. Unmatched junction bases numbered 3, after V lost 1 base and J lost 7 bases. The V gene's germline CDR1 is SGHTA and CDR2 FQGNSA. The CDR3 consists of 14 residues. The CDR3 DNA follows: TGTGCCAGCAGCTTAGACAGGGGTGTCGGGGAGCTGTTTTTT. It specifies CASSLDRGVGELFF. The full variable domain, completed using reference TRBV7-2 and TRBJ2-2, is GAGVSQSPSNKVTEKGKDVELRCDPISGHTALYWYRQSLGQGLEFLIYFQGNSAPDKSGLPSDRFSAERTGGSVSTLTIQRTQQEDSAVYLCASSLDRGVGELFFGEGSRLTVL.

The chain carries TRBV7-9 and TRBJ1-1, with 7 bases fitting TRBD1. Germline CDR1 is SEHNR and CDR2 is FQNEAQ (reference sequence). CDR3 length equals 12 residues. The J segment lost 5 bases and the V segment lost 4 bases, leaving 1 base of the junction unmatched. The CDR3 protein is CASSSGGTEAFF. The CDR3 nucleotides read TGTGCCAGCAGCTCAGGGGGTACTGAAGCTTTCTTT.

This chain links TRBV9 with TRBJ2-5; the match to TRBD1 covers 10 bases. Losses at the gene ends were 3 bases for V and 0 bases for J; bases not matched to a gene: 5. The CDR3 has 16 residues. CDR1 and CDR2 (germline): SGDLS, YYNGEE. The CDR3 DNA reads TGTGCCAGCAGCGAGAGGGACAGGGGCTACCAAGAGACCCAGTACTTC. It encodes CASSERDRGYQETQYF.

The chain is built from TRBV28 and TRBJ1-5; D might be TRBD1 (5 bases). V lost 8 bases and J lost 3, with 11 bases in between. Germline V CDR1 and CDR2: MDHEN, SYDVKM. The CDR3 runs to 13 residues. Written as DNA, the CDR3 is TGTGCCAGCGGGCAGGGTTTCAATCAGCCCCAGCATTTT. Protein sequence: CASGQGFNQPQHF.

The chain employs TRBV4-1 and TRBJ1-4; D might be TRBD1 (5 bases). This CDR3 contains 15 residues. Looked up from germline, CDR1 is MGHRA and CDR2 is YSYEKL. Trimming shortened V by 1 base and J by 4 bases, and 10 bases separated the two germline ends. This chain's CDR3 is CASSQVGQGNEKLFF. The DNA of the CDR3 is TGCGCCAGCAGCCAAGTGGGGCAGGGTAATGAAAAACTGTTTTTT.

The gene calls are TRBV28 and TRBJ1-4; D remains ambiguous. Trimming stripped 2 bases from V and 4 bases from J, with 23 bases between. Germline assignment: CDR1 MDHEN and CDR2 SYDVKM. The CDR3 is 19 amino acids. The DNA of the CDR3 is TGTGCCAGCAGTTTAGAATCTACATTCCTACAGCGAAATAATGAAAAACTGTTTTTT. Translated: CASSLESTFLQRNNEKLFF.

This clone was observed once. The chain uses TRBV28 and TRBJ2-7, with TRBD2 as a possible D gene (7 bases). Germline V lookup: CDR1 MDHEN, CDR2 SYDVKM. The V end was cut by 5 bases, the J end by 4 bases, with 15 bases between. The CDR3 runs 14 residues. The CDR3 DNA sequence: TGTGCCAGCAGTGCTTTGGCGGGGGCTTACGAGCAGTACTTC. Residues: CASSALAGAYEQYF.

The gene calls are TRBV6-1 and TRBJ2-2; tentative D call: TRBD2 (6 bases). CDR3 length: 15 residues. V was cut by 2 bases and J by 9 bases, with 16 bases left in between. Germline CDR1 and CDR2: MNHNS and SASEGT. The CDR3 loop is CASSERGQGGRELFF. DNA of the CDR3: TGTGCCAGCAGTGAACGAGGCCAGGGAGGCCGGGAGCTGTTTTTT.

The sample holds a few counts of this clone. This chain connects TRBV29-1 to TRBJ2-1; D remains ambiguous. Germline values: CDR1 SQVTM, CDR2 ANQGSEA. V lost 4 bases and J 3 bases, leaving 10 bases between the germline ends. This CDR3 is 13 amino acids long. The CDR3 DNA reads TGCAGCGTTGGAGAGACAATCTACAATGAGCAGTTCTTC. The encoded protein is CSVGETIYNEQFF.

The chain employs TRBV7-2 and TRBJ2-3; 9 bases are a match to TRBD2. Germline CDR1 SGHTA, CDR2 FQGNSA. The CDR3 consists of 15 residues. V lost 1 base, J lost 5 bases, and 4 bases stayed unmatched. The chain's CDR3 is CASSLVAGGQDTQYF. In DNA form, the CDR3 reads TGTGCCAGCAGCTTAGTTGCGGGGGGGCAAGATACGCAGTATTTT.

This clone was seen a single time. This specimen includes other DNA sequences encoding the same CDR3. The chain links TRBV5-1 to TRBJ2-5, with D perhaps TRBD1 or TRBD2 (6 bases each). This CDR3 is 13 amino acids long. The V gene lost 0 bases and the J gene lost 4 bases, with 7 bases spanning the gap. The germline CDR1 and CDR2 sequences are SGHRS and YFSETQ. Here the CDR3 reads CASSLEGGETQYF. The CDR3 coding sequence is TGCGCCAGCAGCTTGGAGGGGGGAGAGACCCAGTACTTC.

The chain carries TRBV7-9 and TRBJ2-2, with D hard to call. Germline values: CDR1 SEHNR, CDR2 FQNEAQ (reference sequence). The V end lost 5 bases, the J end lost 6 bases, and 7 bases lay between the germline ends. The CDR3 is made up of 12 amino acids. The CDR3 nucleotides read TGTGCCAGCAGCCCTCTAGCCGGGGAGCTGTTTTTT. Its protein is CASSPLAGELFF. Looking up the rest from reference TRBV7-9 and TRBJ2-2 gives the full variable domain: DTGVSQNPRHKITKRGQNVTFRCDPISEHNRLYWYRQTLGQGPEFLTYFQNEAQLEKSRLLSDRFSAERPKGSFSTLEIQRTEQGDSAMYLCASSPLAGELFFGEGSRLTVL.

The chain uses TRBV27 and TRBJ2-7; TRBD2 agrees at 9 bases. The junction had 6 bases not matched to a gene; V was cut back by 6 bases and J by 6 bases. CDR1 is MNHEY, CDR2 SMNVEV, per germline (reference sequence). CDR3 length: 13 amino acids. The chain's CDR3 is CASRSSGSSEQYF. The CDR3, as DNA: TGTGCCAGCAGGAGTAGCGGGAGTAGCGAGCAGTACTTC.

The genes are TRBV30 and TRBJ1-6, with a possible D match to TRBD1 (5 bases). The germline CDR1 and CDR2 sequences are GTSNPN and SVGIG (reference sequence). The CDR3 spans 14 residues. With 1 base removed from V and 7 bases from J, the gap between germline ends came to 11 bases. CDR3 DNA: TGTGCCTGGAGTGACAGGAGGGCGAATTCACCCCTCCACTTT. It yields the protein CAWSDRRANSPLHF.

The chain's CDR3 is CSAGTGDVTDTQYF. The CDR3 nucleotides are TGCAGCGCTGGGACAGGAGACGTCACAGATACGCAGTATTTT. This chain uses TRBV29-1 with TRBJ2-3; 8 bases align to TRBD1. The V segment lost 7 bases and the J segment 2 bases; nucleotides outside the gene matches: 8. Germline CDR1 and CDR2: SQVTM and ANQGSEA. This CDR3 is built from 14 residues.

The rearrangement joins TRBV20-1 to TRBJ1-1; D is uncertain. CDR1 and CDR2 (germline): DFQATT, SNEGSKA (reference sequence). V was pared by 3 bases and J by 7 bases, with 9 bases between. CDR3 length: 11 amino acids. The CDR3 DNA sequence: TGCAGTGCTAGTATCTACCTTGAAGCTTTCTTT. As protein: CSASIYLEAFF.

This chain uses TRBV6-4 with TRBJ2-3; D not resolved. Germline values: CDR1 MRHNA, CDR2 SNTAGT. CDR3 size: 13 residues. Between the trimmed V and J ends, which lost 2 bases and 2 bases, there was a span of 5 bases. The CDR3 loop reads CASSDKTTDTQYF. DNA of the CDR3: TGTGCCAGCAGTGACAAGACCACAGATACGCAGTATTTT.

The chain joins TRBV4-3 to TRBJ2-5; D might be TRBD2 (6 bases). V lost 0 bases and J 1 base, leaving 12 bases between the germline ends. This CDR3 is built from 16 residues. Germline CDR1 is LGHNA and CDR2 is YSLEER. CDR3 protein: CASSQDRGTTQETQYF. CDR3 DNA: TGCGCCAGCAGCCAAGATCGGGGGACGACCCAAGAGACCCAGTACTTC.

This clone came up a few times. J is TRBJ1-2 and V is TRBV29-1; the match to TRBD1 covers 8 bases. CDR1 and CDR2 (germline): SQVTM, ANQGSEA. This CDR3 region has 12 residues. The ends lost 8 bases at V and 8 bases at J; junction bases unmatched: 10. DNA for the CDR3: TGCAGCTTCGGGACAGGCCGGTGGGGCTACACCTTC. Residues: CSFGTGRWGYTF.

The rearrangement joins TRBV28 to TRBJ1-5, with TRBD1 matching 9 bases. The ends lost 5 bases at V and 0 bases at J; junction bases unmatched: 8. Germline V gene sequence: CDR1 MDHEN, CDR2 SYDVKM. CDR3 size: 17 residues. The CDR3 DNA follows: TGTGCCAGCAGTACTCGGACAGGGGAATTTAGCAATCAGCCCCAGCATTTT. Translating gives CASSTRTGEFSNQPQHF.

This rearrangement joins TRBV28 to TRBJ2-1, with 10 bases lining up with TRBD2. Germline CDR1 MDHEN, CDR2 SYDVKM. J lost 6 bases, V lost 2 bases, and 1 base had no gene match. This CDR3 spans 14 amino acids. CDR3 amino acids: CASSLPSGSNEQFF. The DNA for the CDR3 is TGTGCCAGCAGTTTACCTAGCGGGAGCAATGAGCAGTTCTTC.